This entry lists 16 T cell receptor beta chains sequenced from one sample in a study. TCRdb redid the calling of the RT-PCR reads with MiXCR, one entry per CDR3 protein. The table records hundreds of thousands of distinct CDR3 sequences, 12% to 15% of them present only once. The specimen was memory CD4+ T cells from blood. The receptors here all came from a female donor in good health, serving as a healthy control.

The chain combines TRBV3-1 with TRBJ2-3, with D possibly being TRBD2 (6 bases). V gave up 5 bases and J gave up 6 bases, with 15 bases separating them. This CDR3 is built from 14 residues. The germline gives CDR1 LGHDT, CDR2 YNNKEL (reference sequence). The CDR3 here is CASSTGLQADTQYF. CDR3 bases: TGTGCCAGCAGCACGGGACTCCAGGCGGATACGCAGTATTTT.

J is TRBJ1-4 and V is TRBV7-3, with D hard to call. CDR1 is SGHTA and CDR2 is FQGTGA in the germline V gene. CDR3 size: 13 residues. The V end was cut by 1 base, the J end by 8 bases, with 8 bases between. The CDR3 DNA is TGTGCCAGCAGCTTAAGGGAGGGAGAAAAACTGTTTTTT. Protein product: CASSLREGEKLFF.

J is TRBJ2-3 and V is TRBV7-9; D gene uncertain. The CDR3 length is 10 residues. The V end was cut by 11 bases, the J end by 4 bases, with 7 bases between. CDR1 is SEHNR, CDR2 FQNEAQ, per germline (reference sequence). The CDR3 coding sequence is TGTGCCGGGTCGGCAGATACGCAGTATTTT. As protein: CAGSADTQYF.

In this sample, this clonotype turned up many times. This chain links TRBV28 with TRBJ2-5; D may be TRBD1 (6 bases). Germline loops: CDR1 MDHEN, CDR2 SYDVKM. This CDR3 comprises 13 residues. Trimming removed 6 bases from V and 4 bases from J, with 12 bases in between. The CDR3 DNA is TGTGCCAGCAGAAGGACAGTTACAGAGACCCAGTACTTC. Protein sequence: CASRRTVTETQYF.

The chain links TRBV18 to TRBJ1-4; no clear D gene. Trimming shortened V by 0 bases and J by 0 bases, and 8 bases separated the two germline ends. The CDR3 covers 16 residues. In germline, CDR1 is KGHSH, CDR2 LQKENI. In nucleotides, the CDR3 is TGTGCCAGCTCACCACCGAGCCATGCAACTAATGAAAAACTGTTTTTT. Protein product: CASSPPSHATNEKLFF.

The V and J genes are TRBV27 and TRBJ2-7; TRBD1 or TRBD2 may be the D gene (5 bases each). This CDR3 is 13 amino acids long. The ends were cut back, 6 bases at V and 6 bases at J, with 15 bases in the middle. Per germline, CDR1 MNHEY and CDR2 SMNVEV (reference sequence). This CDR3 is CASSRGPFIEQYF. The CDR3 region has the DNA TGTGCCAGCAGCCGGGGACCTTTTATCGAGCAGTACTTC.

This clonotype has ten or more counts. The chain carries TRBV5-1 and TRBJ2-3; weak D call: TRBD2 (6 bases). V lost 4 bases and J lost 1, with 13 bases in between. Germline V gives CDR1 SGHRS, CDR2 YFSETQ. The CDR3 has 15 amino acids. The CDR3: CASSLYTGGTDTQYF. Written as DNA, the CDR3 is TGCGCCAGCAGCCTTTACACGGGGGGCACAGATACGCAGTATTTT.

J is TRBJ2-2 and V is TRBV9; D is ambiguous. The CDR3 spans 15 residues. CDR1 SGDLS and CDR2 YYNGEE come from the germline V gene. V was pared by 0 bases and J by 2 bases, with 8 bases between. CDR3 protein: CASSVVPTNTGELFF. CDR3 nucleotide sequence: TGTGCCAGCAGCGTAGTACCGACCAACACCGGGGAGCTGTTTTTT.

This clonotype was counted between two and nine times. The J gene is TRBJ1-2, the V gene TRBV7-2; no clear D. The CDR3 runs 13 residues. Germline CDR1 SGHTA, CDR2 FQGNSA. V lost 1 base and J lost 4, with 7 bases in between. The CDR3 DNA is TGTGCCAGCAGCTTAGTTCACAGCTATGGCTACACCTTC. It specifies CASSLVHSYGYTF.

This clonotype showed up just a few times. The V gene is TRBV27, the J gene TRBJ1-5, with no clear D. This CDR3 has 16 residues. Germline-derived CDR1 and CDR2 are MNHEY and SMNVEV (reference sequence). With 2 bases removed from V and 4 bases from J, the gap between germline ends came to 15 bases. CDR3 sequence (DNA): TGTGCCAGCAGTTTAGGTCCCCGATTCTCTAATCAGCCCCAGCATTTT. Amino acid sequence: CASSLGPRFSNQPQHF.

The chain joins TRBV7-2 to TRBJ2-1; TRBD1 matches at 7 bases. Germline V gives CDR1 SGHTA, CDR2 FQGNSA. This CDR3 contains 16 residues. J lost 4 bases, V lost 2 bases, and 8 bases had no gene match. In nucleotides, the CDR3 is TGTGCCAGCAGCTTAAGTTGGCAGGGGGATTACAATGAGCAGTTCTTC. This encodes CASSLSWQGDYNEQFF.

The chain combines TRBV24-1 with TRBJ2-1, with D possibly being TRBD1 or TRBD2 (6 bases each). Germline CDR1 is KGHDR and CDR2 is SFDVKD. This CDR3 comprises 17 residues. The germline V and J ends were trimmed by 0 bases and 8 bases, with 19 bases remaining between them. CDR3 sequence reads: CATSDLSSPRGVHEQFF. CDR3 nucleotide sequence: TGTGCCACCAGTGATTTGTCGTCCCCGAGGGGGGTCCATGAGCAGTTCTTC.

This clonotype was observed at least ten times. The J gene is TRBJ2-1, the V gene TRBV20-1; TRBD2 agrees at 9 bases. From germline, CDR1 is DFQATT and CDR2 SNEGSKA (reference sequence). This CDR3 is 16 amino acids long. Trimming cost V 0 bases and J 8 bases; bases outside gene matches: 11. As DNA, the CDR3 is TGCAGTGCTAGAGATTGGGGCGGGAGGGCCTGGGATGAGCAGTTCTTC. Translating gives CSARDWGGRAWDEQFF.

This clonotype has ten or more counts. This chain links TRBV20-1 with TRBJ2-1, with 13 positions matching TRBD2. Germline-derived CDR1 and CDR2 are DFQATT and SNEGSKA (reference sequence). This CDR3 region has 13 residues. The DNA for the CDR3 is TGCAGGGCAAAACTAGCGGGAGGGTATGAGCAGTTCTTC. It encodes CRAKLAGGYEQFF.

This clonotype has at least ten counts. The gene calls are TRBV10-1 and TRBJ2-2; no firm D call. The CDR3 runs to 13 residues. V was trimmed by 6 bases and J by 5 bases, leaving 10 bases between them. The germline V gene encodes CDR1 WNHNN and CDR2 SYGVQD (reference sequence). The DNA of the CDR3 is TGCGCCAGCAGCTCCCTGGGGACCGGGGAGCTGTTTTTT. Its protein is CASSSLGTGELFF.

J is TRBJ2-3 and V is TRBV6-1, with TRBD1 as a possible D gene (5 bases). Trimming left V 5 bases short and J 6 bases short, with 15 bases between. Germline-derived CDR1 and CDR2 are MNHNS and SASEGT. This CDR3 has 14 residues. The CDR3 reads CASSPVGVLDTQYF. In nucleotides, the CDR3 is TGTGCCAGCAGTCCGGTAGGGGTCTTGGATACGCAGTATTTT.